These 27 T cell receptor beta chains were sequenced from one sample in a study of CD8+CD57+ T cells in acquired aplastic anemia. Profiling of TCR beta VDJ combinations and CDR3 sequences used genomic DNA as template. TCRdb re-derived calls from the reads in MiXCR, one entry per CDR3 protein. Found here are 250,000 to 300,000 distinct CDR3 sequences, approximately 58% of them singletons; the top ten hold around 1.3%. The authors sequenced patients whose flow cytometry had shown CD8+CD57+ cell expansion. The sample taken for sequencing was sorted CD4+, CD8+, or CD8+CD57+ T cells (not recorded which) from PBMCs. The receptors stem from a human donor with aplastic anemia.

This clonotype has just one count. The chain carries TRBV2 and TRBJ1-5; D is unresolved. The CDR3 loop spans 15 amino acids. V was trimmed by 6 bases and J by 5 bases, leaving 17 bases between them. Germline assignment: CDR1 SNHLY and CDR2 FYNNEI. The CDR3 is CASSENLDGYQPQHF. The CDR3 bases are TGTGCCAGCAGCGAAAACCTAGACGGGTATCAGCCCCAGCATTTT.

This clonotype was seen ten or more times. The genes are TRBV12-3 or TRBV12-4 and TRBJ1-1, with D maybe TRBD1 (6 bases). The CDR3 consists of 14 residues. Trimming left V 3 bases short and J 2 bases short, with 10 bases between. CDR3 sequence: CASSFDRINTEAFF. The CDR3 bases are TGTGCCAGCAGTTTTGACAGGATAAACACTGAAGCTTTCTTT.

The rearrangement links TRBV5-6 to TRBJ2-7; D is perhaps TRBD2 (6 bases). Trimming left V 3 bases short and J 5 bases short, with 18 bases between. Germline assignment: CDR1 SGHDT and CDR2 YYEEEE. The length of the CDR3 is 15 residues. CDR3 region: CASSSGPPSGDEQYF. In DNA, the CDR3 is TGTGCCAGCAGCTCCGGACCTCCCTCGGGGGACGAGCAGTACTTC.

This chain connects TRBV20-1 to TRBJ1-1; D might be TRBD1 (5 bases). This CDR3 is 13 amino acids long. V was shortened by 6 bases and J by 5 bases, with 16 bases between the two germline ends. Germline V gene data show CDR1 as DFQATT and CDR2 as SNEGSKA (reference sequence). The CDR3 coding sequence is TGCAGTGCCAGCAGAGGTTGGGGGACTGAAGCTTTCTTT. The encoded protein is CSASRGWGTEAFF.

The chain employs TRBV24-1 and TRBJ2-6; D uncertain. CDR3 length: 16 residues. The germline V gene has CDR1 KGHDR and CDR2 SFDVKD. V was cut by 9 bases and J by 0 bases, with 14 bases left in between. The DNA for the CDR3 is TGTGCCACCCGTATACACAGCTACTCTGGGGCCAACGTCCTGACTTTC. Protein: CATRIHSYSGANVLTF.

V usage is TRBV18 and J usage is TRBJ2-5; D not certain. The CDR3 loop spans 16 amino acids. The V gene lost 2 bases and the J gene lost 4 bases, with 17 bases spanning the gap. Germline CDR1 and CDR2: KGHSH and LQKENI. CDR3 in amino acids: CASSPNPSPLGETQYF. The CDR3 nucleotides are TGTGCCAGCTCACCAAACCCGTCCCCTCTTGGAGAGACCCAGTACTTC.

The gene calls are TRBV24-1 and TRBJ2-5, with 11 bases aligning to TRBD1. The CDR3 spans 16 residues. Losses at the gene ends were 3 bases for V and 9 bases for J; bases not matched to a gene: 11. The germline V gene encodes CDR1 KGHDR and CDR2 SFDVKD. The CDR3: CATSDIRTGGAEAQYF. As DNA, the CDR3 is TGTGCCACCAGTGATATACGGACAGGGGGCGCGGAGGCCCAGTACTTC.

This clonotype was detected a few times. This may stem from a read error, because a much larger clone lies one nucleotide away. The CDR3 region has the DNA TGTGCCAGCAGTGAAGCTCAGCTTAGTCTCTACGAGCAGTACTTC. This encodes CASSEAQLSLYEQYF. The chain uses TRBV6-1 and TRBJ2-7; D gene ambiguous. The germline gives CDR1 MNHNS, CDR2 SASEGT. CDR3 length: 15 residues. Trimming took 0 bases from V and 3 from J, leaving 12 bases between them.

Sample share makes this clonotype medium-sized. The chain's CDR3 is CASSGGAYTEAFF. CDR3 bases: TGTGCCAGCAGCGGGGGCGCTTACACTGAAGCTTTCTTT. J is TRBJ1-1 and V is TRBV6-5, with a possible D match to TRBD1 (6 bases). Germline CDR1 reads MNHEY; CDR2 reads SVGAGI. CDR3 size: 13 residues. V was shortened by 6 bases and J by 3 bases, with 11 bases between the two germline ends.

For this clonotype: Being one base from a much bigger clone, this may be a read error. The rearrangement joins TRBV6-6 to TRBJ2-2, with D perhaps assigned TRBD1 or TRBD2 (6 bases each). This CDR3 is 14 amino acids long. Germline CDR1 reads MNHNY; CDR2 reads SVGAGI (reference sequence). The CDR3 loop reads CASGWGGDTGGLFF. The DNA of the CDR3 is TGTGCCAGCGGGTGGGGCGGGGACACCGGGGGGCTGTTTTTT.

A note on this clonotype: The CDR3 ends on some other residue instead of the conserved phenylalanine or tryptophan, so this is likely a read error. J is TRBJ1-4 and V is TRBV27; 8 nucleotides agree with TRBD1. CDR3 size: 14 residues. With V trimmed by 6 bases and J by 8 bases, 8 bases remained unmatched. CDR1 and CDR2 (germline): MNHEY, SMNVEV (reference sequence). The DNA for the CDR3 is TGTGCCAGCAGGACCGGGACAGGACGGGAAAAACTGTTTCTT. Translated, it gives CASRTGTGREKLFL.

As regards this clonotype: A clone one base away is much larger, so this may be a read error. The rearrangement uses TRBV3-1 and TRBJ2-7; no clear D. Germline V gene data show CDR1 as LGHDT and CDR2 as YNNKEL (reference sequence). The CDR3 spans 14 residues. Trimming cost V 8 bases and J 7 bases, with 21 bases left between them. The CDR3 protein is CASRTGNRVGEQYF. In nucleotides, the CDR3 is TGTGCCAGCCGAACTGGGAATAGGGTCGGGGAGCAGTACTTC.

Only a few counts were recorded for this clonotype. The CDR3 spells CASSLVKGTTNEKLFF. The CDR3 nucleotides are TGTGCCAGCAGCTTGGTGAAGGGAACAACTAATGAAAAACTGTTTTTT. The chain links TRBV7-9 to TRBJ1-4; no reliable D call. The CDR3 consists of 16 residues. Deletions cut 3 bases from V and 0 bases from J, with 11 bases between. Germline CDR1 and CDR2: SEHNR and FQNEAQ (reference sequence).

This sequence joins TRBV4-1 and TRBJ2-7; TRBD1 matches 7 bases. The CDR3 has 16 residues. V was clipped by 4 bases and J by 0 bases; unmatched bases: 9. Germline CDR1 MGHRA, CDR2 YSYEKL. CDR3 nucleotides: TGCGCCAGCAGCCTCTCCGTAGGGGACAGCTCCTACGAGCAGTACTTC. Its protein is CASSLSVGDSSYEQYF.

V is TRBV7-9 and J is TRBJ2-5; D not certain. V gave up 2 bases and J gave up 2 bases, with 15 bases separating them. The CDR3 runs 16 residues. The germline CDR1 and CDR2 sequences are SEHNR and FQNEAQ (reference sequence). The CDR3 reads CASSLWAHSSQETQYF. CDR3 nucleotides: TGTGCCAGCAGCTTATGGGCTCACAGCTCGCAAGAGACCCAGTACTTC.

The chain's CDR3 is CSARGRGPFTDTQYF. CDR3 DNA sequence: TGCAGTGCTAGAGGGCGGGGGCCATTCACAGATACGCAGTATTTT. This chain uses TRBV20-1 with TRBJ2-3; tentatively, D is TRBD2 (7 bases). Trimming stripped 1 base from V and 2 bases from J, with 13 bases between. The CDR3 contains 15 residues. Per the germline V gene, CDR1 is DFQATT and CDR2 is SNEGSKA (reference sequence).

This clonotype was picked up many times. This chain links TRBV4-1 with TRBJ1-5; 9 bases map to TRBD1. J lost 4 bases, V lost 8 bases, and 9 bases had no gene match. The CDR3 contains 15 residues. Germline CDR1 and CDR2: MGHRA and YSYEKL. In DNA, the CDR3 is TGCGCCAGCGGTCTACCCGGGACAGGGAATCAGCCCCAGCATTTT. This codes for CASGLPGTGNQPQHF.

This clonotype has just one count. At one end, the junction sequence differs from germline, possibly due to a read error. This sequence joins TRBV10-3 and TRBJ1-5; perhaps TRBD1 as D (6 bases). Germline V gene sequence: CDR1 ENHRY, CDR2 SYGVKD. This CDR3 has 15 residues. CDR3 sequence: CASSDGPEGVQPQHF. For the CDR3, the DNA is TGTGCCAGCAGTGACGGACCGGAGGGGGTTCAGCCCCAGCATTTT.

This clonotype was recorded at least ten times. V gene TRBV12-3 or TRBV12-4 combines with J gene TRBJ2-6, with 7 bases identical to TRBD1. This CDR3 has 19 amino acids. With 3 bases clipped from V and 1 base from J, the junction kept 12 bases outside the gene matches. DNA of the CDR3: TGTGCCAGCAGTTTCTATACCGGGACAGTGGAGTCTGGGGCCAACGTCCTGACTTTC. Protein product: CASSFYTGTVESGANVLTF.

This clonotype was seen more than once but under ten times. V usage is TRBV10-3 and J usage is TRBJ2-7, with 7 nucleotides matching TRBD2. Germline assignment: CDR1 ENHRY and CDR2 SYGVKD. CDR3 length: 16 amino acids. After removal of 3 bases from V and 0 bases from J, the junction contained 8 bases not matched to a gene. The CDR3 here is CAISDLGGSASYEQYF. In DNA form, the CDR3 reads TGTGCCATCAGTGATTTGGGCGGGAGTGCCTCCTACGAGCAGTACTTC.

The CDR3 is CASSRGGNTEAFF. The CDR3 bases are TGTGCCAGTAGTCGGGGCGGGAACACTGAAGCTTTCTTT. The rearrangement links TRBV19 to TRBJ1-1; possibly TRBD1 for D (5 bases). V dropped 5 bases and J dropped 1 base, with 8 bases sitting between them. Per germline, CDR1 LNHDA and CDR2 SQIVND (reference sequence). The CDR3 loop spans 13 amino acids.

This clonotype was observed many times. This chain uses TRBV6-1 with TRBJ2-7; D gene uncertain. The CDR3 has 13 residues. Germline-derived CDR1 and CDR2 are MNHNS and SASEGT. V lost 7 bases, J lost 7 bases, and 17 bases lay in between. The CDR3 nucleotides read TGTGCCAGCACGCCAGCTACCTCTCGGGAGCAGTACTTC. Translating gives CASTPATSREQYF.

For this clonotype: An end of the junction does not agree with germline; a read error may underlie this. The chain has TRBV9 and TRBJ2-1, with unresolved D. CDR3 length equals 14 residues. Germline CDR1 reads SGDLS; CDR2 reads YYNGEE. CDR3 coding DNA: TGCGCCAGCAGCTTGAACTCGGCCTACAATGAGCAGTTCTTC. Amino acid sequence: CASSLNSAYNEQFF. Combining the CDR3 with reference TRBV9 and TRBJ2-1 gives the whole variable domain DSGVTQTPKHLITATGQRVTLRCSPRSGDLSVYWYQQSLDQGLQFLIQYYNGEERAKGNILERFSAQQFPDLHSELNLSSLELGDSALYFCASSLNSAYNEQFFGPGTRLTVL.

V usage is TRBV9 and J usage is TRBJ2-5; 15 bases line up with TRBD2. The CDR3 covers 17 residues. J gave up 4 bases and V 0 bases, and 4 bases lay outside the gene matches. The germline CDR1 and CDR2 sequences are SGDLS and YYNGEE. The CDR3 DNA reads TGTGCCAGCAGCGTAGAGGTGGGACTAGCGGGAGGAGAGACCCAGTACTTC. Its translation is CASSVEVGLAGGETQYF.

This chain uses TRBV24-1 with TRBJ1-3; possible D gene TRBD1, 5 bases. This CDR3 is 15 amino acids long. Germline-derived CDR1 and CDR2 are KGHDR and SFDVKD. Between the trimmed V and J ends, which lost 3 bases and 1 base, there was a span of 9 bases. The chain's CDR3 is CATSDGTASGNTIYF. The CDR3 DNA reads TGTGCCACCAGTGATGGGACGGCGTCTGGAAACACCATATATTTT.

This clonotype was seen many times. V is TRBV6-5 and J is TRBJ2-2; a possible D gene is TRBD2 (5 bases). This CDR3 has 14 amino acids. Germline V gives CDR1 MNHEY, CDR2 SVGAGI. V lost 7 bases and J lost 4, with 13 bases in between. The DNA of the CDR3 is TGTGCCAGCAACGGAGGTCGGAGCACCGGGGAGCTGTTTTTT. The encoded protein is CASNGGRSTGELFF.

The chain carries TRBV7-9 and TRBJ2-3; D remains unclear. The germline gives CDR1 SEHNR, CDR2 FQNEAQ (reference sequence). The ends were cut back, 5 bases at V and 6 bases at J, with 15 bases in the middle. This CDR3 has 14 amino acids. The CDR3 region is CASSPRSDEDTQYF. In DNA, the CDR3 is TGTGCCAGCAGCCCCCGGTCCGATGAGGATACGCAGTATTTT.